These T cell receptor beta chains were read from a single sample in a study of memory CD4+ T cells and cytomegalovirus serostatus. Produced via immunoSEQ multiplex PCR; TCRdb's table is partial and in-frame only. Of 35,000 to 45,000 clones in the sample, roughly 80% are singletons; the top ten hold about 0.79%. The sample was memory CD4+ T cells from blood. These receptors were collected from an adult in good health and CMV-seronegative. The CDR3 runs from the conserved cysteine through the conserved F or W. A D gene is named only where the DNA matches it firmly. The size entry is marked missing in some rows and otherwise reads once, few, many or a size class.

TRBD1	14	NA	TRBV12-5	TRBJ1-2	TGTGCTAGTGGTTTGGGAGGGACAGCTGCGGGCTACACCTTC	CASGLGGTAAGYTF
NA	14	NA	TRBV5-1	TRBJ1-1	TGCGCCAGCAGCTTTGCAGGGATGAACACTGAAGCTTTCTTT	CASSFAGMNTEAFF
NA	14	NA	TRBV28	TRBJ1-5	TGTGCCAGCAGACGACCAGGGGTCGGTCAGCCCCAGCATTTT	CASRRPGVGQPQHF
NA	13	NA	TRBV19	TRBJ1-4	TGTGCCAGTAGTATGGGGATTAATGAAAAACTGTTTTTT	CASSMGINEKLFF
NA	15	few	TRBV4-1	TRBJ1-1	TGCGCCAGCAGCCCCTCGGGGACATTGAACACTGAAGCTTTCTTT	CASSPSGTLNTEAFF
NA	15	NA	TRBV11-2	TRBJ2-1	TGTGCCAGCAGCTGGGGAAGGACAACCTACAATGAGCAGTTCTTC	CASSWGRTTYNEQFF
NA	14	NA	TRBV6-1	TRBJ2-2	TGTGCCAGCAGTGAAGGCCAGGTCACCGGGGAGCTGTTTTTT	CASSEGQVTGELFF
NA	10	NA	TRBV6-5	TRBJ1-2	TGTGCCATCAGGGACTATGGCTACACCTTC	CAIRDYGYTF
TRBD1	13	NA	TRBV7-8	TRBJ2-1	TGTGCCAGCAGCGCGCAGGGGGCTAATGAGCAGTTCTTC	CASSAQGANEQFF
TRBD2	18	few	TRBV7-8	TRBJ2-7	TGTGCCAGCAGCTTAGTACTAGCGGGGGGCCGTGGGGGGTACGAGCAGTACTTC	CASSLVLAGGRGGYEQYF
TRBD1	14	NA	TRBV18	TRBJ1-1	TGTGCCAGCTCACGGGACAGGGAGAACACTGAAGCTTTCTTT	CASSRDRENTEAFF
NA	16	NA	TRBV7-8	TRBJ1-1	TGTGCCAGCAGCTTAGTAAGTAAGACAGTGAACACTGAAGCTTTCTTT	CASSLVSKTVNTEAFF
NA	16	NA	TRBV13	TRBJ2-3	TGTGCCAGCAGCAGAAGGCAGGGGGGATTCACAGATACGCAGTATTTT	CASSRRQGGFTDTQYF
NA	13	NA	TRBV7-6	TRBJ2-1	TGTGCCAGCAGCGTCGGGGATCGCAATGAGCAGTTCTTC	CASSVGDRNEQFF
NA	14	few	TRBV6-6	TRBJ1-6	TGTGCCAGCAGTCGAGTCGAGGGGGATTCACCCCTCCACTTT	CASSRVEGDSPLHF
NA	13	NA	TRBV27	TRBJ1-2	TGTGCCAGCAGTTCACGGGGGGTCTATGGCTACACCTTC	CASSSRGVYGYTF
NA	13	NA	TRBV5-1	TRBJ2-7	TGCGCCAGCAGCTCCGACAGAGGCTACGAGCAGTACTTC	CASSSDRGYEQYF
NA	15	NA	TRBV2	TRBJ2-2	TGTGCCAGCAGTGAAGCGGGGGGCTACACCGGGGAGCTGTTTTTT	CASSEAGGYTGELFF
NA	13	NA	TRBV4-2	TRBJ1-2	TGTGCCAGCAGCCAAGGGGTCGACTATGGCTACACCTTC	CASSQGVDYGYTF
NA	12	few	TRBV6-1	TRBJ1-1	TGTGCCAGCAGCCAGACGGGCACTGAAGCTTTCTTT	CASSQTGTEAFF
NA	14	NA	TRBV2	TRBJ1-2	TGTGCCAGCAGTGATCCAGGGCGGGACTATGGCTACACCTTC	CASSDPGRDYGYTF
NA	13	NA	TRBV6-1	TRBJ2-5	TGTGCCAGCAATCGGGAAATAAGAGAGACCCAGTACTTC	CASNREIRETQYF
TRBD1	15	NA	TRBV6-1	TRBJ2-7	TGTGCCAGCAGGGGACAGGGGGCCGACTTCTACGAGCAGTACTTC	CASRGQGADFYEQYF